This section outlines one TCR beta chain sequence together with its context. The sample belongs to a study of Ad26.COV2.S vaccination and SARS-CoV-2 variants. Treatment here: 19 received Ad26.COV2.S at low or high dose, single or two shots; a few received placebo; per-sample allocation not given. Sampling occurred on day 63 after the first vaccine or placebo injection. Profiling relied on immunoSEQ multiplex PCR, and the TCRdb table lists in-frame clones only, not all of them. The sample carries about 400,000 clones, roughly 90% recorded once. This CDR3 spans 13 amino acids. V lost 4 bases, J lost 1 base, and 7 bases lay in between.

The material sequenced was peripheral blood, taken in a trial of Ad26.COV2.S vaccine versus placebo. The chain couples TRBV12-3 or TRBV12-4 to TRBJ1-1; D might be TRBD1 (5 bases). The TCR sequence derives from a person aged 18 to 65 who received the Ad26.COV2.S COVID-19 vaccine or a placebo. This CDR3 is CASSYQGNTEAFF. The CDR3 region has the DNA TGTGCCAGCAGTTATCAGGGGAACACTGAAGCTTTCTTT.